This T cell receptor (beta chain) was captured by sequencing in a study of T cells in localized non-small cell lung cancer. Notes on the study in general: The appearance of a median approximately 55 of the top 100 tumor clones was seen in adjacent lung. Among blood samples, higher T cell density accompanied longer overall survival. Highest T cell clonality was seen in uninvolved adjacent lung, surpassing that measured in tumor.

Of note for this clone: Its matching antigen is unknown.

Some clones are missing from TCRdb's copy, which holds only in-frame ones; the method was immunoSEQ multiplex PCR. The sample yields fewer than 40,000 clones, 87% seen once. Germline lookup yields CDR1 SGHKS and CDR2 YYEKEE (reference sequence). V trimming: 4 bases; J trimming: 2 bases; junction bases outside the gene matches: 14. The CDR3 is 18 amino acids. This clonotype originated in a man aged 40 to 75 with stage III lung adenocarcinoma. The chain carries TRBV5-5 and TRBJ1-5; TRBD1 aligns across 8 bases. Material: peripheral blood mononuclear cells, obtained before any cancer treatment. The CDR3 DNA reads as TGTGCCAGCAGCCGCGATCCGACAGGACAGGGCGGCAATCAGCCCCAGCATTTT. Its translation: CASSRDPTGQGGNQPQHF.